A selection of T cell receptor beta chains follows, all from one sample in a study of shared clonotypes between healthy human individuals. Assay: immunoSEQ multiplex PCR; the TCRdb copy retains only in-frame clones and omits some. The table lists 450,000 to 500,000 clones, over 70% of them singletons. Sequencing was done on a sample of PBMCs. The receptors stem from a middle-aged woman in good health. Some clones in this sample may be carry-over from other donors' samples. The CDR3 runs from the conserved cysteine through the conserved F or W. Each record gives: V gene, J gene, D gene, clone size, CDR3 protein, CDR3 DNA. A D gene is named only where the DNA matches it firmly. The size field is filled for only some rows; it gives once, few, many or a size class.

V gene: TRBV7-2
J gene: TRBJ2-1
D gene: .
clone size: .
CDR3 protein: CASSLEAGAYNEQFF
CDR3 DNA: TGTGCCAGCAGCTTAGAAGCCGGGGCCTACAATGAGCAGTTCTTC

V gene: TRBV4-3
J gene: TRBJ2-4
D gene: TRBD1
clone size: .
CDR3 protein: CASSQDYRGDIQYF
CDR3 DNA: TGCGCCAGCAGCCAAGATTACAGGGGGGACATTCAGTACTTC

V gene: TRBV27
J gene: TRBJ2-7
D gene: TRBD2
clone size: few
CDR3 protein: CAWGTSTHF
CDR3 DNA: TGTGCCTGGGGGACTAGCACGCACTTC

V gene: TRBV7-2
J gene: TRBJ1-1
D gene: .
clone size: .
CDR3 protein: CASSAIQNTEAFF
CDR3 DNA: TGTGCCAGCAGTGCAATTCAGAACACTGAAGCTTTCTTT

V gene: TRBV15
J gene: TRBJ2-7
D gene: TRBD2
clone size: .
CDR3 protein: CATSRGAGLAGVKVQYF
CDR3 DNA: TGTGCCACCAGCAGAGGGGCTGGGCTAGCGGGAGTTAAGGTGCAGTACTTC

V gene: TRBV29-1
J gene: TRBJ2-7
D gene: .
clone size: .
CDR3 protein: CSARDNLHSYEQYF
CDR3 DNA: TGCAGCGCACGGGACAACCTCCACTCCTACGAGCAGTACTTC

V gene: TRBV27
J gene: TRBJ1-1
D gene: TRBD1
clone size: medium-sized
CDR3 protein: CASSLTGTAYTEAFF
CDR3 DNA: TGTGCCAGCAGTTTAACCGGGACAGCATACACTGAAGCTTTCTTT

V gene: TRBV7-2
J gene: TRBJ1-2
D gene: .
clone size: .
CDR3 protein: CASSLALRQSYGYTF
CDR3 DNA: TGTGCCAGCAGCTTAGCGCTGCGACAGTCCTATGGCTACACCTTC

V gene: TRBV19
J gene: TRBJ2-1
D gene: TRBD2
clone size: once
CDR3 protein: CASSPGTSGSSYNEQFF
CDR3 DNA: TGTGCCAGTAGTCCTGGGACTAGCGGGAGCTCCTACAATGAGCAGTTCTTC

V gene: TRBV5-1
J gene: TRBJ1-1
D gene: .
clone size: once
CDR3 protein: CASSLAGDWVTEAFF
CDR3 DNA: TGCGCCAGCAGCTTGGCTGGGGATTGGGTCACTGAAGCTTTCTTT

V gene: TRBV25-1
J gene: TRBJ2-1
D gene: .
clone size: few
CDR3 protein: CASRGSGAYNEQFF
CDR3 DNA: TGTGCCAGCAGGGGGAGTGGGGCCTACAATGAGCAGTTCTTC

V gene: TRBV2
J gene: TRBJ1-5
D gene: .
clone size: .
CDR3 protein: CASAGGNQPQHF
CDR3 DNA: TGTGCCAGCGCTGGGGGCAATCAGCCCCAGCATTTT

V gene: TRBV5-6
J gene: TRBJ2-7
D gene: .
clone size: .
CDR3 protein: CASSLGGQNYEQYF
CDR3 DNA: TGTGCCAGCAGCTTGGGTGGGCAGAACTACGAGCAGTACTTC

V gene: TRBV27
J gene: TRBJ1-5
D gene: .
clone size: .
CDR3 protein: CASSLLADSNQPQHF
CDR3 DNA: TGTGCCAGCAGCCTACTAGCGGATAGCAATCAGCCCCAGCATTTT

V gene: TRBV7-6
J gene: TRBJ2-1
D gene: TRBD1
clone size: .
CDR3 protein: CASSPDRADYNEQFF
CDR3 DNA: TGTGCCAGCAGCCCGGACAGGGCGGACTACAATGAGCAGTTCTTC

V gene: TRBV19
J gene: TRBJ1-2
D gene: TRBD1
clone size: .
CDR3 protein: CASSRQGNGYTF
CDR3 DNA: TGTGCCAGTAGTAGACAGGGGAATGGCTACACCTTC

V gene: TRBV30
J gene: TRBJ2-7
D gene: TRBD1
clone size: .
CDR3 protein: CACDRGGEQYF
CDR3 DNA: TGTGCCTGCGACAGGGGAGGCGAGCAGTACTTC

V gene: TRBV9
J gene: TRBJ2-7
D gene: TRBD2
clone size: .
CDR3 protein: CASSVTSGRSYEQYF
CDR3 DNA: TGTGCCAGCAGCGTGACTAGCGGGAGGAGCTACGAGCAGTACTTC

V gene: TRBV7-3
J gene: TRBJ2-1
D gene: TRBD2
clone size: .
CDR3 protein: CASSPGLAGYNEQFF
CDR3 DNA: TGTGCCAGCAGCCCCGGACTAGCGGGATACAATGAGCAGTTCTTC

V gene: TRBV28
J gene: TRBJ1-4
D gene: .
clone size: .
CDR3 protein: CASSFTGPNEKLFF
CDR3 DNA: TGTGCCAGCAGTTTTACAGGGCCTAATGAAAAACTGTTTTTT

V gene: TRBV7-3
J gene: TRBJ2-2
D gene: TRBD2
clone size: .
CDR3 protein: CASSPPGGSSTGELFF
CDR3 DNA: TGTGCCAGCAGCCCTCCGGGGGGGTCGAGCACCGGGGAGCTGTTTTTT

V gene: TRBV6-6
J gene: TRBJ1-5
D gene: TRBD1
clone size: .
CDR3 protein: CASSFDRGSNQPQHF
CDR3 DNA: TGTGCCAGCAGTTTCGACAGGGGAAGCAATCAGCCCCAGCATTTT

V gene: TRBV6-1
J gene: TRBJ2-5
D gene: TRBD1
clone size: few
CDR3 protein: CASATWTGSQETQYF
CDR3 DNA: TGTGCCAGCGCCACGTGGACAGGGTCGCAAGAGACCCAGTACTTC

V gene: TRBV6-1
J gene: TRBJ1-2
D gene: .
clone size: .
CDR3 protein: CASSDPRQANYGYTF
CDR3 DNA: TGTGCCAGCAGTGACCCCCGACAGGCTAACTATGGCTACACCTTC

V gene: TRBV29-1
J gene: TRBJ2-5
D gene: TRBD2
clone size: few
CDR3 protein: CSVWAGGRAKETQYF
CDR3 DNA: TGCAGCGTTTGGGCCGGTGGGAGGGCCAAAGAGACCCAGTACTTC

V gene: TRBV6-6
J gene: TRBJ1-1
D gene: .
clone size: .
CDR3 protein: CASGTGSNTEAFF
CDR3 DNA: TGTGCCAGCGGTACGGGCTCGAACACTGAAGCTTTCTTT

V gene: TRBV10-1
J gene: TRBJ2-1
D gene: .
clone size: few
CDR3 protein: CATQNEQFF
CDR3 DNA: TGCGCCACCCAAAATGAGCAGTTCTTC

V gene: TRBV11-2
J gene: TRBJ2-5
D gene: .
clone size: .
CDR3 protein: CASSLASMGTQYF
CDR3 DNA: TGTGCCAGCAGCTTAGCCTCGATGGGGACCCAGTACTTC

V gene: TRBV7-5
J gene: TRBJ2-1
D gene: .
clone size: .
CDR3 protein: CASSYTSFNEQFF
CDR3 DNA: TGTGCCAGCAGCTACACTAGTTTCAATGAGCAGTTCTTC

V gene: TRBV4-1
J gene: TRBJ1-1
D gene: .
clone size: few
CDR3 protein: CASSQDEGREAFF
CDR3 DNA: TGCGCCAGCAGCCAAGATGAGGGCCGTGAAGCTTTCTTT

V gene: TRBV7-8
J gene: TRBJ2-6
D gene: .
clone size: once
CDR3 protein: CASSLASGLAGANVLTF
CDR3 DNA: TGTGCCAGCAGCTTAGCTAGTGGGTTGGCTGGGGCCAACGTCCTGACTTTC

V gene: TRBV5-1
J gene: TRBJ1-2
D gene: .
clone size: .
CDR3 protein: CASSFSPGTQYGYTF
CDR3 DNA: TGCGCCAGCAGTTTTAGCCCCGGGACCCAGTATGGCTACACCTTC

V gene: TRBV28
J gene: TRBJ1-2
D gene: .
clone size: .
CDR3 protein: CASLRSTAYGYTF
CDR3 DNA: TGTGCCAGCCTGCGCAGCACGGCCTATGGCTACACCTTC

V gene: TRBV7-9
J gene: TRBJ1-1
D gene: .
clone size: .
CDR3 protein: CASSFDPNTEAFF
CDR3 DNA: TGTGCCAGCAGTTTCGACCCGAACACTGAAGCTTTCTTT

V gene: TRBV6-6
J gene: TRBJ1-4
D gene: TRBD1
clone size: once
CDR3 protein: CASSYGQGALEKLFF
CDR3 DNA: TGTGCCAGCAGTTATGGACAGGGAGCCCTTGAAAAACTGTTTTTT